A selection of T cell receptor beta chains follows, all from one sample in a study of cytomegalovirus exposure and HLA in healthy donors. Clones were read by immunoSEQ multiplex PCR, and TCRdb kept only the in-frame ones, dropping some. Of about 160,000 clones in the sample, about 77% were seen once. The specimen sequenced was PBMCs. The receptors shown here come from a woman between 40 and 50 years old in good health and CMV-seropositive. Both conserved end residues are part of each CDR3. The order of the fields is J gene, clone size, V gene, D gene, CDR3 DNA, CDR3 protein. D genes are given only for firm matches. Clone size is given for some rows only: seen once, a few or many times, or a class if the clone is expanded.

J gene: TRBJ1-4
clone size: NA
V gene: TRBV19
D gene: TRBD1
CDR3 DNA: TGTGCCAGTGCAAGGGGGCAAAATGAAAAACTGTTTTTT
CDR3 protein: CASARGQNEKLFF

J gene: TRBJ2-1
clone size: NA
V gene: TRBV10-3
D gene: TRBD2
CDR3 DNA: TGTGCCATCAGTGACGGACTAGCGGAGACCCATGAGCAGTTCTTC
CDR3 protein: CAISDGLAETHEQFF

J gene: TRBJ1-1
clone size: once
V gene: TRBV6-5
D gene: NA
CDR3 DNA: TGTGCCAGCAGTCCCCTTGGTGCGATGAACACTGAAGCTTTCTTT
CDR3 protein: CASSPLGAMNTEAFF

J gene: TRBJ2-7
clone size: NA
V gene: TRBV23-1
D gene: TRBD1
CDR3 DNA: TGCGCCAGCAATTACAGGGGTGTATTTTCCTACGAGCAGTACTTC
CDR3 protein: CASNYRGVFSYEQYF

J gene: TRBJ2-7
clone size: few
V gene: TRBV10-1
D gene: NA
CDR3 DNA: TGCGCCAGCAGGAAACAGGGCTACGAGCAGTACTTC
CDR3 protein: CASRKQGYEQYF

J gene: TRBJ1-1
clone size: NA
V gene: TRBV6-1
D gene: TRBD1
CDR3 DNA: TGTGCCAGCAGTGCCGAAACCTGGGACAGCACTCTAAACACTGAAGCTTTCTTT
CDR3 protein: CASSAETWDSTLNTEAFF

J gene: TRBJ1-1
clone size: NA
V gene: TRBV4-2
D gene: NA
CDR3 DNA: TGTGCCAGCAGCCAGCTGGGGGCTGAGACTGAAGCTTTCTTT
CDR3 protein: CASSQLGAETEAFF

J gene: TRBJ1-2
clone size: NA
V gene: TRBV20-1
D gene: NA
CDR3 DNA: TGCAGTGCCTTTAATAACTATGGCTACACCTTC
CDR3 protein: CSAFNNYGYTF

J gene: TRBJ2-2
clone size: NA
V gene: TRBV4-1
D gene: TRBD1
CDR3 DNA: TGCGCCAGCAGCCCCGGGACAGGGGGCCGCGGGGAGCTGTTTTTT
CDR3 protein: CASSPGTGGRGELFF

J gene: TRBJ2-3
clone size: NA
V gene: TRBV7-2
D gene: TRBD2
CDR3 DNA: TGTGCCAGCAGCAAACTAGCGGGAAGCACAGATACGCAGTATTTT
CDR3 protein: CASSKLAGSTDTQYF

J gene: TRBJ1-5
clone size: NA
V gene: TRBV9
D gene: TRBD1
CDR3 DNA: TGTGCCAGCAGCGCTAGTGACAGGGCTCCCCCAGGGGCCCAGCATTTT
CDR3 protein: CASSASDRAPPGAQHF

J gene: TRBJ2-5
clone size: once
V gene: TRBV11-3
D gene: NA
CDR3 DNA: TGTGCCAGCAGCTTAAGACAGCAAGAGACCCAGTACTTC
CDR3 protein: CASSLRQQETQYF

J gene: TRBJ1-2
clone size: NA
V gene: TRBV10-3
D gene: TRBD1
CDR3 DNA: TGTGCCATCAGTCGGGGGACAGGGAACTATGGCTACACCTTC
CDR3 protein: CAISRGTGNYGYTF

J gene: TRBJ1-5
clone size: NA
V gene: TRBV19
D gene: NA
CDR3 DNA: TGTGCCAGTAGTATGTATTCCCGCGGCAATCAGCCCCAGCATTTT
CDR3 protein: CASSMYSRGNQPQHF

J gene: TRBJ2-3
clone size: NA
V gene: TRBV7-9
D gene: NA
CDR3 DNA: TGTGCCAGCAGCTTCGACGAGGGTACGCAGTATTTT
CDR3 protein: CASSFDEGTQYF

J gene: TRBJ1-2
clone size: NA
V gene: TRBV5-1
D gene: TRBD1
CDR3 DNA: TGCGCCAGCAGCGCAACAGGGGGCTTCTATGGCTACACCTTC
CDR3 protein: CASSATGGFYGYTF

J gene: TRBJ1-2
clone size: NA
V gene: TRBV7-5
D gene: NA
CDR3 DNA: TGTGCCAGAAGCTTAGGACAGGGAGCAGCGAGGGGCTACACCTTC
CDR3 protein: CARSLGQGAARGYTF

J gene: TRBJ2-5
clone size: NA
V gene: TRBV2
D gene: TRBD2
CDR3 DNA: TGTGCCAGCAGTGTACTAGCGGTCCAAGAGACCCAGTACTTC
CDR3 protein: CASSVLAVQETQYF

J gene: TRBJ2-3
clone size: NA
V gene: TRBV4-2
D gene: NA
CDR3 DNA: TGTGCCAGCAGCCAAGAACAGGGGAGGACAGATACGCAGTATTTT
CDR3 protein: CASSQEQGRTDTQYF

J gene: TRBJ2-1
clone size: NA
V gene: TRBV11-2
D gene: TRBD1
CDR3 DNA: TGTGCCAGCAGCTCCCTCGGACAGGGGGCGTTCAATGAGCAGTTCTTC
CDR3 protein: CASSSLGQGAFNEQFF

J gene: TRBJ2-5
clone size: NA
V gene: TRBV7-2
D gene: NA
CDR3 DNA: TGTGCCAGCAGCTTAATAAGTAGCAGAGAGACCCAGTACTTC
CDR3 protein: CASSLISSRETQYF

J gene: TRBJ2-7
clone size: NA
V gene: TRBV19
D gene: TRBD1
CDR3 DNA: TGTGCCAGTAGCCGGGACAGCCCGGCCCACGAGCAGTACTTC
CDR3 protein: CASSRDSPAHEQYF

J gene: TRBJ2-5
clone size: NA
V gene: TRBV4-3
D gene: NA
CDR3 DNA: TGCGCCAGCAGCCAAGGCAACCGGGACACGAAGGAGACCCAGTACTTC
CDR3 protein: CASSQGNRDTKETQYF

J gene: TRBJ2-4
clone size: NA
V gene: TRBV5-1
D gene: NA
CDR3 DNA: TGCGCCAGCAGCTTGGTTGTCTCAGGGGGGAGGATAGGCAAAAACATTCAGTACTTC
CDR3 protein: CASSLVVSGGRIGKNIQYF

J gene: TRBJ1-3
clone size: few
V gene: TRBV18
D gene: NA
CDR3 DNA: TGTGCCAGCTCGGGGACACGGAGCTCTGGAAACACCATATATTTT
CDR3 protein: CASSGTRSSGNTIYF

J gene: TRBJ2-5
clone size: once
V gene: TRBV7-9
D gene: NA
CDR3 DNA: TGTTCCAGCACGGGGGATCAAGAGACCCAGTACTTC
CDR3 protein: CSSTGDQETQYF

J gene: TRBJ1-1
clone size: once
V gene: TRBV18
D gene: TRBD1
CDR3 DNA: TGTGCCAGCTCATGGACAGGGGAGAACACTGAAGCTTTCTTT
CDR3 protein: CASSWTGENTEAFF

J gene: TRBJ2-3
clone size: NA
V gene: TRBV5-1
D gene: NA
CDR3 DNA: TGCGCCAGCAGCCGCGGGACGGACCTTCCCACAGATACGCAGTATTTT
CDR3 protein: CASSRGTDLPTDTQYF

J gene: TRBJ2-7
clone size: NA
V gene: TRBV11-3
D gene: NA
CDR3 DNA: TGTGCCAGCAGCCCAGCTCTCAGGGGCAAGAACTACGAGCAGTACTTC
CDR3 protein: CASSPALRGKNYEQYF

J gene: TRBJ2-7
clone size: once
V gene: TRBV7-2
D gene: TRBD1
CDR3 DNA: TGTGCCAGCAGCTTTTCCGGGACAGGGGTTTCAGAGCAGTACTTC
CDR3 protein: CASSFSGTGVSEQYF

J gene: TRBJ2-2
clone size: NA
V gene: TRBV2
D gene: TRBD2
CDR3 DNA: TGTGCCACAGCTCCTAGCGGGGGGGCCGGCGGGGAGCTGTTTTTT
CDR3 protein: CATAPSGGAGGELFF

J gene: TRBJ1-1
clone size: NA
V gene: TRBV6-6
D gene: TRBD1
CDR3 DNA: TGTGCCAGCATCGACAGGGGGAGGAACACTGAAGCTTTCTTT
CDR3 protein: CASIDRGRNTEAFF

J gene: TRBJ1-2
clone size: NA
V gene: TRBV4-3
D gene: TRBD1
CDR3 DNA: TGCGCCAGCAGCCAAGAAGATCTCCTCGCGACAGGGTCTAAGGGCTACACCTTC
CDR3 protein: CASSQEDLLATGSKGYTF

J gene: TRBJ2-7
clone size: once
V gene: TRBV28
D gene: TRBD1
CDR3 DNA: TGTGCCAGCAGTGGTCCGGGACAGGGCTCCTACGAGCAGTACTTC
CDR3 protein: CASSGPGQGSYEQYF

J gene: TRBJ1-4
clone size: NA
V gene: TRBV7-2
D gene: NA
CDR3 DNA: TGTGCCAGCAGCGCGCCAGGGGCCCTTGGGGGCGGACTGTTTTTT
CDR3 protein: CASSAPGALGGGLFF

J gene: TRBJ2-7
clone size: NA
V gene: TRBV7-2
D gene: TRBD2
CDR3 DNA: TGTGCCAGCAGCCGGACTAGCGGGGACTTCTACGAGCAGTACTTC
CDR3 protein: CASSRTSGDFYEQYF

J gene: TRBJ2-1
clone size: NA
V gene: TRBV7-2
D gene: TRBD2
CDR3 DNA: TGTGCCAGCAGCCTTCAACGACTAGCAGGTTACAATGAGCAGTTCTTC
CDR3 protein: CASSLQRLAGYNEQFF

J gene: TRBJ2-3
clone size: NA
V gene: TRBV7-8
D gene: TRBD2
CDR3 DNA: TGTGCCAGCAGCTCCCTAGCGGGAGGGCGAGCAGATACGCAGTATTTT
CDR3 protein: CASSSLAGGRADTQYF

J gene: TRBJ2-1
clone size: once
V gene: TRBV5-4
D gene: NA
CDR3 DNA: TGTGCCAGCAGCTTGGCAAGCGGGCGAAATCCCTACAATGAGCAGTTCTTC
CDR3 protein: CASSLASGRNPYNEQFF

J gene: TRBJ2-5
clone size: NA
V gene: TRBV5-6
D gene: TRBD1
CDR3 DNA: TGTGCCAGCAGCCGTTCCGGGACAGCCCAAGAGACCCAGTACTTC
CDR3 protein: CASSRSGTAQETQYF

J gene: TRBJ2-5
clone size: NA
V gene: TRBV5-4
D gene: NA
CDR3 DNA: TGTGCCAGCAGCCCTGCTAGTACCCAAGAGACCCAGTACTTC
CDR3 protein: CASSPASTQETQYF

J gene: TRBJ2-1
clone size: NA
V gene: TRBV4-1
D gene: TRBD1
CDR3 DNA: TGCGCCAGCAGCCCGGGACAGGGGGCTTCCTACAATGAGCAGTTCTTC
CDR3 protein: CASSPGQGASYNEQFF

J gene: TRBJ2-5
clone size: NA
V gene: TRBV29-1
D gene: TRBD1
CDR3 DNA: TGCAGCGTTGTAATGAGGGGGCGGGAGACCCAGTACTTC
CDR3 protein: CSVVMRGRETQYF

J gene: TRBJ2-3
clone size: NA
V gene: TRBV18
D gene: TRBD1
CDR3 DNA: TGTGCCAGCTCACCGGGGACGGACAGGGGTACAGATACGCAGTATTTT
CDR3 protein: CASSPGTDRGTDTQYF

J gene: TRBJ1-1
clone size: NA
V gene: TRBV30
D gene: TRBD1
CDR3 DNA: TGTGCCTGGAGTACCACAGGGGGGGAAGCTTTCTTT
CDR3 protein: CAWSTTGGEAFF

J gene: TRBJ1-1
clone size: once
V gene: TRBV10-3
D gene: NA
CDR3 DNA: TGTGCCATCAGTGAGTCGCCAGCGCCGAGAGAAGCTTTCTTT
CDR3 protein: CAISESPAPREAFF

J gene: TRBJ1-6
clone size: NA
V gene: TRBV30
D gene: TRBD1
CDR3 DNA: TGTGCCTGGGCCGGGACAGGGGATTCACCCCTCCACTTT
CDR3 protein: CAWAGTGDSPLHF

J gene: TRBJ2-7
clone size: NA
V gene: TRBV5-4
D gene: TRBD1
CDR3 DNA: TGTGCCAGCAGCTTGGGGACAGGGTCGGGTGAGAAGCAGTACTTC
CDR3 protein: CASSLGTGSGEKQYF

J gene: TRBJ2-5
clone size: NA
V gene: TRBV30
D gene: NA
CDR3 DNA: TGTGCCTGGAGTGTGAGCCTTCAAGCTCGGGAGCAGTACTTC
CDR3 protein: CAWSVSLQAREQYF

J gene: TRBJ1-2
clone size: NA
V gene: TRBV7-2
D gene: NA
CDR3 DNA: TGTGCCGGCAGCCCTCAGGGGATTGGCTATGGCTACACCTTC
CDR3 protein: CAGSPQGIGYGYTF

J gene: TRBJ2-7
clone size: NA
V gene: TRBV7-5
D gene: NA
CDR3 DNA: TGTGCCAGAAGCCCTATCCACGAGCAGTACTTC
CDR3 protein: CARSPIHEQYF

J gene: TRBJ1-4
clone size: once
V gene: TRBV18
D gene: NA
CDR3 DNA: TGTGCCAGCTCACCTCAGGGGATGAATGAAAAACTGTTTTTT
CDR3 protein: CASSPQGMNEKLFF

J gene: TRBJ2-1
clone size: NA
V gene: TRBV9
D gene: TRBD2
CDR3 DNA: TGTGCCAGCAGCCAAGGCGGGGGGTCTCCTTTGGAGCAGTTCTTC
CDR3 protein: CASSQGGGSPLEQFF

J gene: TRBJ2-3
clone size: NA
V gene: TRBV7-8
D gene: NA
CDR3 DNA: TGTGCCAGCAGCCAACTAGAGAGCACAGATACGCAGTATTTT
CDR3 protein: CASSQLESTDTQYF

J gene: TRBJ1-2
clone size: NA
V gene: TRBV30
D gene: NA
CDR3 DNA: TGTGCCTGGAGTTCGGGGGAGTATGGCTACACCTTC
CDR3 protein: CAWSSGEYGYTF

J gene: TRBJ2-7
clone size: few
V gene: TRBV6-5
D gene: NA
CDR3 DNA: TGTGCCAGCAGCATCGGCCAGGGATTCTCCTACGAGCAGTACTTC
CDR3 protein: CASSIGQGFSYEQYF

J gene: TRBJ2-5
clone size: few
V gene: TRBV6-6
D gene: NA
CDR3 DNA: TGTGCCAGCAGTTACCCGGGGTCCGGTGACCAAGAGACCCAGTACTTC
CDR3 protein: CASSYPGSGDQETQYF

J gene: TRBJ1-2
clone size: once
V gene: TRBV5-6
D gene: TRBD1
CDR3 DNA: TGTGCCAGCAGCCCGGACAGGATAACGCGCGCCTATGGCTACACCTTC
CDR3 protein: CASSPDRITRAYGYTF

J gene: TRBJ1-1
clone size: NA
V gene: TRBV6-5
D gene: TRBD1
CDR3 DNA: TGTGCCAGCAGTTACTCGACAGGGATTTACACTGAAGCTTTCTTT
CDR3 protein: CASSYSTGIYTEAFF

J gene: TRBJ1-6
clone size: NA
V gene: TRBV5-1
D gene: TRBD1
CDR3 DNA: TGCGCCAGCAGCTTGGGACAGGGGGCAGGTTCACCCCTCCACTTT
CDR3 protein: CASSLGQGAGSPLHF